Here is one T cell receptor beta chain with its context. The antigen remains undetermined. The data are from a study of T cells in localized non-small cell lung cancer. Assay used: immunoSEQ multiplex PCR; TCRdb lists only in-frame clones, some missing. The table lists tens of thousands of clones, around 86% of them singletons, with about a sixth in the top ten. Overall study results and limits: Clonality peaked in uninvolved adjacent lung rather than tumor. Prolonged overall survival went with higher T cell density in the blood. Median approximately 61 top-100 tumor clones were shared with paired adjacent lung.

The source was PBMCs, collected before any cancer treatment. The clonotype comes from a female donor with stage II lung adenocarcinoma.

CDR3 residues: CASSSPPDRNWNYGYTF. CDR3 in DNA: TGTGCCAGCAGCTCACCGCCCGACAGGAACTGGAACTATGGCTACACCTTC. The chain joins TRBV7-9 to TRBJ1-2; a weak D match, TRBD1 (6 bases). V was cut by 4 bases and J by 2 bases, with 20 bases left in between. CDR1 is SEHNR, CDR2 FQNEAQ, per germline (reference sequence). CDR3 length equals 17 residues.